This is a list of T cell receptor beta chains from one sample in a study of blood T cell repertoires in COVID-19. Here immunoSEQ multiplex PCR was the method, and the copy in TCRdb shows in-frame clones only, minus some. Of about 11,000 clones listed, approximately 87% were seen once; the top ten hold approximately 12%. The sample comprised peripheral blood. These receptors were obtained from a human donor in a cohort sampled during active COVID-19. Both conserved end residues are part of each CDR3. A D gene is named only where the DNA matches it firmly. A row's size may be missing; if present it is once, few, many or a size class.

V,J,D,size,CDR3,DNA
TRBV4-1,TRBJ2-7,TRBD1,NA,CASSQESGTGATYEQYF,TGCGCCAGCAGCCAAGAAAGCGGGACAGGGGCTACCTACGAGCAGTACTTC
TRBV7-3,TRBJ1-1,TRBD1,NA,CASSMPTGETTEAFF,TGTGCCAGCAGCATGCCGACAGGGGAGACGACTGAAGCTTTCTTT
TRBV19,TRBJ1-5,TRBD1,NA,CASSIDPDRAAPHF,TGTGCCAGTAGTATTGATCCCGACAGGGCGGCCCCGCATTTT
TRBV19,TRBJ1-5,TRBD1,once,CASSIRTGPQPQHF,TGTGCCAGTAGTATAAGGACAGGGCCCCAGCCCCAGCATTTT
TRBV4-1,TRBJ1-2,TRBD1,NA,CASSHDFPGQGGYTF,TGCGCCAGCAGCCATGACTTTCCGGGACAGGGGGGGTACACCTTC
TRBV2,TRBJ2-7,TRBD1,few,CASADRGYYEQYF,TGTGCCAGCGCGGACAGGGGATATTACGAGCAGTACTTC
TRBV20-1,TRBJ2-7,TRBD2,NA,CSASSGLAGGGSYEQYF,TGCAGTGCTAGTTCGGGACTAGCGGGAGGCGGCTCCTACGAGCAGTACTTC
TRBV19,TRBJ2-7,TRBD2,NA,CASSLAGGPRYEQYF,TGTGCCAGTAGTCTAGCGGGAGGGCCGCGCTACGAGCAGTACTTC
TRBV6-5,TRBJ2-7,NA,NA,CASSRPGLDEQYF,TGTGCCAGCAGTCGTCCGGGTCTGGACGAGCAGTACTTC
TRBV16,TRBJ2-7,NA,NA,CASSPRTGYEQYF,TGTGCCAGCAGCCCAAGGACGGGGTACGAGCAGTACTTC
TRBV5-1,TRBJ2-7,NA,NA,CASRGEGYEQYF,TGCGCCAGCAGGGGAGAGGGCTACGAGCAGTACTTC
TRBV5-1,TRBJ1-4,NA,NA,CASSRTAESNEKLFF,TGCGCCAGCAGCAGGACAGCAGAATCCAATGAAAAACTGTTTTTT